The T cell receptor beta chain described here comes from a study of blood T cell repertoires in COVID-19. V was trimmed by 3 bases and J by 1 base, leaving 9 bases between them. This CDR3 has 15 residues. Per the germline V gene, CDR1 is SNHLY and CDR2 is FYNNEI. This clone has just a few counts. Generated by immunoSEQ multiplex PCR, the TCRdb table keeps only in-frame clones and is missing some. The sample consists of under 50,000 clones, 82% of them appearing once. The sequencing sample was made of peripheral blood. The TCR sequence derives from an older woman with acute or convalescent COVID-19. The chain recombines TRBV2 with TRBJ1-4; tentative D call: TRBD1 (6 bases). CDR3 bases: TGTGCCAGCAGTGATGTGACAGGAACTAATGAAAAACTGTTTTTT. Amino acids: CASSDVTGTNEKLFF.